This TCR beta chain is from a study of T cell responses to AZD1222 COVID-19 vaccine. Looking at the study overall: Whether given at about 4 or about 12 weeks, second doses were pooled. Broader study findings: Donors were largely white British and mainly female; clonal diversity was possibly underestimated. Repertoires were obtained only post-peak T cell response. Spike-specific TCR breadth and depth grew following two AZD1222 doses.

Clones were sequenced by immunoSEQ multiplex PCR, and TCRdb holds only the in-frame ones, with some missing. Of about 110,000 clones detected, 82% appear once; the ten largest clones hold around 5%. To note about this clone: Its antigen is currently unknown.

V gave up 7 bases and J gave up 4 bases, with 13 bases separating them. Germline V gene data show CDR1 as LNHDA and CDR2 as SQIVND (reference sequence). This CDR3 is built from 13 residues. Source: peripheral blood, taken on day 0 of AZD1222 vaccination. The origin of this receptor is an adult in good health. The chain recombines TRBV19 with TRBJ1-2; D unresolved. The CDR3 DNA sequence: TGTGCCAGTATGTACAATTCTATCTATGGCTACACCTTC. Protein sequence: CASMYNSIYGYTF.